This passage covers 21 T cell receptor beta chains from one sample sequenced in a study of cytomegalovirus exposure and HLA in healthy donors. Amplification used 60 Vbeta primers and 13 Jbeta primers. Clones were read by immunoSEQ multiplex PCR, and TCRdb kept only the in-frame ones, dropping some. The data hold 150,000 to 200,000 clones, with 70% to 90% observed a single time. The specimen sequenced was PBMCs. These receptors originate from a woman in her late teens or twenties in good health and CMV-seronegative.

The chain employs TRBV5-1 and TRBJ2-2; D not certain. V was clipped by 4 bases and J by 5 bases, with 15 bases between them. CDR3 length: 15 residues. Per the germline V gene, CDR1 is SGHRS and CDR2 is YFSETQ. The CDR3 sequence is CASSLLGSETGELFF. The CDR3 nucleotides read TGCGCCAGCAGCCTTCTGGGCAGTGAGACCGGGGAGCTGTTTTTT.

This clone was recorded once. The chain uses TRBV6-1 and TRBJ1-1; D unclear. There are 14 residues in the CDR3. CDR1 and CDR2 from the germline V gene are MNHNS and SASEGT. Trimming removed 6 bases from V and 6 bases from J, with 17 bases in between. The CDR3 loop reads CASSLNPNIAEAFF. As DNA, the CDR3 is TGTGCCAGCAGCCTCAATCCTAATATAGCTGAAGCTTTCTTT.

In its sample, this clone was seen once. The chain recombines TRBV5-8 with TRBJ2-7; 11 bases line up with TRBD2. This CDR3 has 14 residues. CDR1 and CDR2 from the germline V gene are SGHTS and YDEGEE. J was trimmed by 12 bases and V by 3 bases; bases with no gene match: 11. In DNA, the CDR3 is TGTGCCAGCAGCTACCTGACTAGCGGGGCCCGTGGGTACTTC. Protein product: CASSYLTSGARGYF.

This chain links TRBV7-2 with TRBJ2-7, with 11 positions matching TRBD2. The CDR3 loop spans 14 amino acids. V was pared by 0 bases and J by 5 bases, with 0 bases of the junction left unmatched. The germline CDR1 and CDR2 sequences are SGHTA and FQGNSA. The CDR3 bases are TGTGCCAGCAGCTTAGCGGGACTAGCGGACGAGCAGTACTTC. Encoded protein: CASSLAGLADEQYF.

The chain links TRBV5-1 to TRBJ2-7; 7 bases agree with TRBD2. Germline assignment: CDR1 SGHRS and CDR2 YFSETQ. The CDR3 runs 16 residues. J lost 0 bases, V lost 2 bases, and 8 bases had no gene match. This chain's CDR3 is CASSFTGRTSSYEQYF. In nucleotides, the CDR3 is TGCGCCAGCAGCTTCACGGGCCGGACTAGCTCCTACGAGCAGTACTTC.

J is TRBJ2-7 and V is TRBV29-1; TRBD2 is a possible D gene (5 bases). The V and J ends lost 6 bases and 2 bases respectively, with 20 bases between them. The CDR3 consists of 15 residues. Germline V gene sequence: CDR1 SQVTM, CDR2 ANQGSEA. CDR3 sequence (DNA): TGCAGCGTCTCCCCGGACGGCGGGCGAGCCTACGAGCAGTACTTC. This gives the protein CSVSPDGGRAYEQYF.

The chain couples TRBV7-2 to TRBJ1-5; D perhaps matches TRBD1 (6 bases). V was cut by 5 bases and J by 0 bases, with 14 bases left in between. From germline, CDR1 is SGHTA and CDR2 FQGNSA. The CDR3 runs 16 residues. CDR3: CASSGSGTLSNQPQHF. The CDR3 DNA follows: TGTGCCAGCAGCGGGTCCGGGACACTTAGCAATCAGCCCCAGCATTTT.

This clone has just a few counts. The CDR3 region has the DNA TGCAGTGCTAGTAGATCCTACGAGCAGTACTTC. Amino acid sequence: CSASRSYEQYF. The V gene is TRBV20-1, the J gene TRBJ2-7; D unresolved. The CDR3 covers 11 residues. Per the germline V gene, CDR1 is DFQATT and CDR2 is SNEGSKA (reference sequence). Deletions cut 3 bases from V and 1 base from J, with 4 bases between.

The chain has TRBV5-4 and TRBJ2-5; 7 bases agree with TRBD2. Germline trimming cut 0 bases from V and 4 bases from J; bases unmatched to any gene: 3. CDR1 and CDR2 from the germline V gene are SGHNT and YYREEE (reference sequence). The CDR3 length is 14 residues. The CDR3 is CASSLEGRGETQYF. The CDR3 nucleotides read TGTGCCAGCAGCTTGGAAGGGAGGGGAGAGACCCAGTACTTC. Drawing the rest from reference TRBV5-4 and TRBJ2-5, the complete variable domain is ETGVTQSPTHLIKTRGQQVTLRCSSQSGHNTVSWYQQALGQGPQFIFQYYREEENGRGNFPPRFSGLQFPNYSSELNVNALELDDSALYLCASSLEGRGETQYFGPGTRLLVL.

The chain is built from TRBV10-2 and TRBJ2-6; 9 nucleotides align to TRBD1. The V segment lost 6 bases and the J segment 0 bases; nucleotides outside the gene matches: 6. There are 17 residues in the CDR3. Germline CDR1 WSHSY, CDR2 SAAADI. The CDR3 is CASSEQGASSGANVLTF. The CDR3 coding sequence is TGCGCCAGCAGCGAACAGGGGGCGTCCTCTGGGGCCAACGTCCTGACTTTC.

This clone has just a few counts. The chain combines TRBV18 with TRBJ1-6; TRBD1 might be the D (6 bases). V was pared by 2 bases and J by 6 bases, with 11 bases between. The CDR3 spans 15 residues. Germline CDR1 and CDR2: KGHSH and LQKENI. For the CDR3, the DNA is TGTGCCAGCTCACCAATGGACAGACTTAATTCACCCCTCCACTTT. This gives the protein CASSPMDRLNSPLHF.

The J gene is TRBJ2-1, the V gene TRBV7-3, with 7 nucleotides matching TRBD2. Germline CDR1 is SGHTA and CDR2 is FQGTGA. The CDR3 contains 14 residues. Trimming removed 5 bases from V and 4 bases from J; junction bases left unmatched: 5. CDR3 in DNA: TGTGCCAGCAGCGCGGGACTACCATACAATGAGCAGTTCTTC. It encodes CASSAGLPYNEQFF.

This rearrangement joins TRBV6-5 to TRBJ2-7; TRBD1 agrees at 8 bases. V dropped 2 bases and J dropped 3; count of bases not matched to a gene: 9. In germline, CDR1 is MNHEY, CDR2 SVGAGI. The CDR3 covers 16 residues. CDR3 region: CASSYPQKTGGYEQYF. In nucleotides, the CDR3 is TGTGCCAGCAGTTACCCGCAGAAAACAGGGGGCTACGAGCAGTACTTC.

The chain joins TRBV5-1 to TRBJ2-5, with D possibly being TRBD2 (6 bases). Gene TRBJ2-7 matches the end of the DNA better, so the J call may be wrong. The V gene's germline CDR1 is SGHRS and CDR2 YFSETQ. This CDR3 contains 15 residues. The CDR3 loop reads CASSLGLAPNYEQYF. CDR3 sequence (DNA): TGCGCCAGCAGCTTGGGGCTAGCGCCTAACTACGAGCAGTACTTC.

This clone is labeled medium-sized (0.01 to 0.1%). CDR3 amino acids: CASRQQVSGNTIYF. CDR3 nucleotide sequence: TGTGCCAGCAGGCAACAGGTCTCTGGAAACACCATATATTTT. This rearrangement joins TRBV2 to TRBJ1-3, with D perhaps TRBD1 (5 bases). The CDR3 extends over 14 amino acids. V was shortened by 6 bases and J by 0 bases, with 9 bases between the two germline ends. CDR1 is SNHLY, CDR2 FYNNEI, per germline.

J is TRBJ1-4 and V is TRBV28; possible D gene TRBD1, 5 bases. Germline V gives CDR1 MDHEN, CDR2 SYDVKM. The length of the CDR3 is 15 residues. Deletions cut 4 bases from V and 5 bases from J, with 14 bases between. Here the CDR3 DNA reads TGTGCCAGCAGTTCTTTCAGACAGTACAATGAAAAACTGTTTTTT. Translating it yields CASSSFRQYNEKLFF.

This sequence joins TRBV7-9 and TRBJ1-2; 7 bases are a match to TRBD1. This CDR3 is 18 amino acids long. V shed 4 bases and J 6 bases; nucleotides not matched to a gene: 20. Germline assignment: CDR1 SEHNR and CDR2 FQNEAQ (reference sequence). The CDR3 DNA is TGTGCCAGCAGCTCGCTAGCCCCCTACCGACAGGGTGTGCATGGCTACACCTTC. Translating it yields CASSSLAPYRQGVHGYTF.

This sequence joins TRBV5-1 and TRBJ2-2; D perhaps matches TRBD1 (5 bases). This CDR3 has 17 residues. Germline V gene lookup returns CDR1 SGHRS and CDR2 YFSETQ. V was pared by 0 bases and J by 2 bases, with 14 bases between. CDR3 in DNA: TGCGCCAGCAGCTTGGCCCCACTTGACAGAAACACCGGGGAGCTGTTTTTT. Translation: CASSLAPLDRNTGELFF.

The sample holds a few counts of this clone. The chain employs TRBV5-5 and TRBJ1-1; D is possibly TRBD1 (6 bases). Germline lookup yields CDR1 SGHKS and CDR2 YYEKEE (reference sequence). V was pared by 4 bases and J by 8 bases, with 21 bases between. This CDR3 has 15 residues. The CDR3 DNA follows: TGTGCCAGCAGCCTATCTACAATAGACAGGTCAGAAGCTTTCTTT. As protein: CASSLSTIDRSEAFF.

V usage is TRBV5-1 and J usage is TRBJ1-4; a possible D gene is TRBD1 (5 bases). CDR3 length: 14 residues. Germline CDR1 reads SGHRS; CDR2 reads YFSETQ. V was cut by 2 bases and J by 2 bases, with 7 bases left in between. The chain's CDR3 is CASSLDSTNEKLFF. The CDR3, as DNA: TGCGCCAGCAGCTTAGACAGCACTAATGAAAAACTGTTTTTT.

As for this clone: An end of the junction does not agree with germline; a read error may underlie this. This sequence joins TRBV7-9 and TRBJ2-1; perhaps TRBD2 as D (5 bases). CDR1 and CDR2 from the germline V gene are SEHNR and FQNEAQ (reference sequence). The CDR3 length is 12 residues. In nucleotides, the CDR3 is TGTTCCAGCAGCTTAGGGAGTGGTGAGCAGTTCTTC. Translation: CSSSLGSGEQFF.